In its sample, the clone carrying this T cell receptor (beta chain) was seen a few times. Its matching antigen is unknown. The data are from a study of CD8 T cells in ankylosing spondylitis. Scientists made TCR beta libraries using quantitative 5'-RACE with molecular barcodes. TCRdb called the 5' RACE reads again in MiXCR, with one record for every CDR3 protein. The sample consists of around 180,000 distinct CDR3 sequences, roughly 20% of them appearing once. The CDR3 runs 13 residues. Germline V gene sequence: CDR1 DFQATT, CDR2 SNEGSKA (reference sequence). The V and J ends lost 8 bases and 5 bases, in that order; junction bases with no gene match: 6. Study outcomes and limitations: Some of these motif variants have turned up before, in reports on reactive arthritis synovial fluid and blood. Ankylosing spondylitis blood seemed to carry a telltale TCR beta motif made of eight highly homologous variants. Clones linked to the disease showed a CD8+ phenotype. They occurred at relatively low frequencies in peripheral blood.

The sequence came from a male donor aged 10 to 30 with ankylosing spondylitis or in good health (not recorded which). This chain joins TRBV20-1 and TRBJ2-3, with TRBD1 matching 11 bases. Source material: blood, either unsorted or a sorted T cell fraction (not recorded which). CDR3 region: CSSGTGGRDTQYF. The DNA for the CDR3 is TGCAGTTCCGGGACAGGGGGTCGAGATACGCAGTATTTT.